The rows below give T cell receptor beta chains drawn from one sample of a study. MiXCR, applied by TCRdb to the RT-PCR reads, yields one record per CDR3 protein. The repertoire includes more than 600,000 distinct CDR3 sequences, over 12% of them detected once, and just over 3.5% sits in the top ten. The sequenced sample was memory CD4+ T cells from blood. These receptors originate from a female donor in good health, serving as a healthy control. Each CDR3 is given with its conserved first and last residue. D genes are given only for firm matches. For some rows the clone size is stated as once, few or many, or as a class when expanded; others skip it.

D gene: NA; V gene: TRBV2; CDR3 length: 15; J gene: TRBJ2-2; clone size: NA; CDR3 DNA: TGTGCCAGCTCTCCCCGGGACACTTTCACCGGGGAGCTGTTTTTT; CDR3 protein: CASSPRDTFTGELFF
D gene: TRBD1; V gene: TRBV9; CDR3 length: 18; J gene: TRBJ1-1; clone size: few; CDR3 DNA: TGTGCCAGCAGCAGACAGACAGGGGGCGCGCCGGGAGACACTGAAGCTTTCTTT; CDR3 protein: CASSRQTGGAPGDTEAFF
D gene: TRBD2; V gene: TRBV14; CDR3 length: 20; J gene: TRBJ2-1; clone size: few; CDR3 DNA: TGTGCCAGCAGCCCCCACCGTGCGCTAGCGGGAGTTCGGGGAAACAATGAGCAGTTCTTC; CDR3 protein: CASSPHRALAGVRGNNEQFF
D gene: NA; V gene: TRBV2; CDR3 length: 14; J gene: TRBJ2-2; clone size: NA; CDR3 DNA: TGTGCCAGCAACGGCCTACGGGGAGCCGGGGAGCTGTTTTTT; CDR3 protein: CASNGLRGAGELFF
D gene: NA; V gene: TRBV2; CDR3 length: 14; J gene: TRBJ1-2; clone size: few; CDR3 DNA: TGTGCCAGCAGTGAAGAGGACCTGGCGTCCGGCTACACCTTC; CDR3 protein: CASSEEDLASGYTF
D gene: TRBD1; V gene: TRBV7-3; CDR3 length: 15; J gene: TRBJ2-2; clone size: few; CDR3 DNA: TGTGCCAGCAGTTTTATGACAGGGGGCACCGGGGAGCTGTTTTTT; CDR3 protein: CASSFMTGGTGELFF
D gene: NA; V gene: TRBV5-6; CDR3 length: 15; J gene: TRBJ1-5; clone size: NA; CDR3 DNA: TGTGCCAGCAGCCGGCGGGGGTCTGGCAATCAGCCCCAGCATTTT; CDR3 protein: CASSRRGSGNQPQHF
D gene: TRBD2; V gene: TRBV2; CDR3 length: 16; J gene: TRBJ2-1; clone size: NA; CDR3 DNA: TGTGCCAGCAGTGGGTTACTAGCGGGAGTTCAGAATGAGCAGTTCTTC; CDR3 protein: CASSGLLAGVQNEQFF
D gene: NA; V gene: TRBV5-8; CDR3 length: 14; J gene: TRBJ2-5; clone size: NA; CDR3 DNA: TGTGCCAGCAGCGCAGGACAGACGAAAGAGACCCAGTACTTC; CDR3 protein: CASSAGQTKETQYF
D gene: TRBD1; V gene: TRBV20-1; CDR3 length: 14; J gene: TRBJ2-5; clone size: NA; CDR3 DNA: TGCAGTGCTAAGGACAGGGGGCGAAAAGAGACCCAGTACTTC; CDR3 protein: CSAKDRGRKETQYF
D gene: TRBD2; V gene: TRBV6-5; CDR3 length: 14; J gene: TRBJ2-1; clone size: many; CDR3 DNA: TGTGCCAGCAGTTACTTGGGACTAGCGGATGAGCAGTTCTTC; CDR3 protein: CASSYLGLADEQFF
D gene: TRBD1; V gene: TRBV28; CDR3 length: 16; J gene: TRBJ2-2; clone size: NA; CDR3 DNA: TGTGCCAGCAGTTTAGCCGGGACAGCTCAGACCGGGGAGCTGTTTTTT; CDR3 protein: CASSLAGTAQTGELFF
D gene: NA; V gene: TRBV20-1; CDR3 length: 15; J gene: TRBJ2-6; clone size: few; CDR3 DNA: TGCAGTGCTGCACAGGGTACGGGTGGGGCCAACGTCCTGACTTTC; CDR3 protein: CSAAQGTGGANVLTF
D gene: TRBD1; V gene: TRBV27; CDR3 length: 15; J gene: TRBJ1-4; clone size: NA; CDR3 DNA: TGTGCCAGCAGCTTCGGACAGGTCGAGGGGGGAAAACTGTTTTTT; CDR3 protein: CASSFGQVEGGKLFF
D gene: NA; V gene: TRBV12-3/TRBV12-4; CDR3 length: 14; J gene: TRBJ1-2; clone size: NA; CDR3 DNA: TGTGCCAGCAGTCGACCGGGATTTAACTATGGCTACACCTTC; CDR3 protein: CASSRPGFNYGYTF
D gene: NA; V gene: TRBV27; CDR3 length: 14; J gene: TRBJ1-2; clone size: few; CDR3 DNA: TGTGCCAGCAGGCCAGGACACCAAAACTATGGCTACACCTTC; CDR3 protein: CASRPGHQNYGYTF
D gene: NA; V gene: TRBV6-5; CDR3 length: 12; J gene: TRBJ2-1; clone size: many; CDR3 DNA: TGTGCCAGCAGTCCTCAGGGTTGGAGGCAGTTCTTC; CDR3 protein: CASSPQGWRQFF
D gene: NA; V gene: TRBV7-2; CDR3 length: 16; J gene: TRBJ2-1; clone size: many; CDR3 DNA: TGTGCCAGCAGCTTAGCAGGGGCTAGCTCCTACAATGAGCAGTTCTTC; CDR3 protein: CASSLAGASSYNEQFF
D gene: TRBD2; V gene: TRBV20-1; CDR3 length: 16; J gene: TRBJ2-1; clone size: few; CDR3 DNA: TGCAGTGCTAGGGGGCAGCGGGGCGGGATCTACAATGAGCAGTTCTTC; CDR3 protein: CSARGQRGGIYNEQFF
D gene: TRBD2; V gene: TRBV27; CDR3 length: 15; J gene: TRBJ2-2; clone size: many; CDR3 DNA: TGTGCCAGCAGCCCCGGGACTATGAACACCGGGGAGCTGTTTTTT; CDR3 protein: CASSPGTMNTGELFF
D gene: NA; V gene: TRBV6-1; CDR3 length: 16; J gene: TRBJ1-5; clone size: NA; CDR3 DNA: TGTGCCAGCAGTGAGGTTGGCGGTTTTGGCAATCAGCCCCAGCATTTT; CDR3 protein: CASSEVGGFGNQPQHF
D gene: TRBD2; V gene: TRBV7-2; CDR3 length: 17; J gene: TRBJ2-1; clone size: NA; CDR3 DNA: TGTGCCAGCAGCTTAGAGCGGGCGGGAGGGCGTTGGAATGAGCAGTTCTTC; CDR3 protein: CASSLERAGGRWNEQFF
D gene: TRBD1; V gene: TRBV5-1; CDR3 length: 14; J gene: TRBJ2-2; clone size: few; CDR3 DNA: TGCGCCAGCAGCGTGGGACAGGGGGCCGGGGAGCTGTTTTTT; CDR3 protein: CASSVGQGAGELFF
D gene: TRBD1; V gene: TRBV7-9; CDR3 length: 24; J gene: TRBJ2-6; clone size: NA; CDR3 DNA: TGTGCCAGCAGCCCTAGAATTGGACCCCCGGGACAGGGCAACCTCTGGGGCCAGTCCAACGTCCTGACTTTC; CDR3 protein: CASSPRIGPPGQGNLWGQSNVLTF
D gene: NA; V gene: TRBV12-5; CDR3 length: 17; J gene: TRBJ2-1; clone size: few; CDR3 DNA: TGTGCTAGTGGTTACGAAATAGCGGTGAGCTCCTACAATGAGCAGTTCTTC; CDR3 protein: CASGYEIAVSSYNEQFF
D gene: TRBD1; V gene: TRBV5-1; CDR3 length: 14; J gene: TRBJ1-1; clone size: NA; CDR3 DNA: TGCGCCAGCAGGGAGACAGGGGCAAACACTGAAGCTTTCTTT; CDR3 protein: CASRETGANTEAFF
D gene: TRBD1; V gene: TRBV5-1; CDR3 length: 14; J gene: TRBJ1-1; clone size: NA; CDR3 DNA: TGCGCCAGCAGCCCAGCGACAGGGAGCACTGAAGCTTTCTTT; CDR3 protein: CASSPATGSTEAFF
D gene: TRBD2; V gene: TRBV12-3/TRBV12-4; CDR3 length: 16; J gene: TRBJ2-3; clone size: NA; CDR3 DNA: TGTGCCAGCAGGGGAAGGACTAGCGGCTTGACAGATACGCAGTATTTT; CDR3 protein: CASRGRTSGLTDTQYF
D gene: NA; V gene: TRBV6-1; CDR3 length: 14; J gene: TRBJ1-4; clone size: many; CDR3 DNA: TGTGCCAGCAGTGAGGATACAGGGTTGGGAAAACTGTTTTTT; CDR3 protein: CASSEDTGLGKLFF
D gene: NA; V gene: TRBV2; CDR3 length: 12; J gene: TRBJ2-4; clone size: NA; CDR3 DNA: TGTGCCAGCGGGCGGGAAAAAAACATTCAGTACTTC; CDR3 protein: CASGREKNIQYF
D gene: NA; V gene: TRBV20-1; CDR3 length: 13; J gene: TRBJ2-1; clone size: NA; CDR3 DNA: TGCAGTGTCCAAGGGCAGGGAGTAAATGAGCAGTTCTTC; CDR3 protein: CSVQGQGVNEQFF
D gene: TRBD1; V gene: TRBV5-1; CDR3 length: 14; J gene: TRBJ2-5; clone size: few; CDR3 DNA: TGCGCCAGCAGCTCTACAGGGGGCGAAGAGACCCAGTACTTC; CDR3 protein: CASSSTGGEETQYF
D gene: NA; V gene: TRBV20-1; CDR3 length: 16; J gene: TRBJ2-3; clone size: many; CDR3 DNA: TGCAGTGCCCTCTTGACAGGTCCAACTAGCACAGATACGCAGTATTTT; CDR3 protein: CSALLTGPTSTDTQYF
D gene: NA; V gene: TRBV7-9; CDR3 length: 14; J gene: TRBJ2-1; clone size: few; CDR3 DNA: TGTGCCAGCAGCTTAGACGACTATCACAATGAGCAGTTCTTC; CDR3 protein: CASSLDDYHNEQFF
D gene: TRBD2; V gene: TRBV5-1; CDR3 length: 16; J gene: TRBJ2-4; clone size: NA; CDR3 DNA: TGCGCCAGCAGCTTTAGCGGGGGAGATCTTAGCACTCTTCAGTACTTC; CDR3 protein: CASSFSGGDLSTLQYF
D gene: NA; V gene: TRBV18; CDR3 length: 16; J gene: TRBJ1-1; clone size: few; CDR3 DNA: TGTGCCAGCTCACCAAATTGGAAGGCCGTGAACACTGAAGCTTTCTTT; CDR3 protein: CASSPNWKAVNTEAFF
D gene: TRBD1; V gene: TRBV5-6; CDR3 length: 17; J gene: TRBJ1-2; clone size: NA; CDR3 DNA: TGTGCCAGCAGCACGCCGGGACAGGGGGGTCTTAGGTATGGCTACACCTTC; CDR3 protein: CASSTPGQGGLRYGYTF
D gene: NA; V gene: TRBV5-1; CDR3 length: 16; J gene: TRBJ2-1; clone size: few; CDR3 DNA: TGCGCCAGCAGCTTGCTTAGCGGCCTCTCCTACAATGAGCAGTTCTTC; CDR3 protein: CASSLLSGLSYNEQFF
D gene: TRBD1; V gene: TRBV6-5; CDR3 length: 15; J gene: TRBJ1-4; clone size: NA; CDR3 DNA: TGTGCCAGCAGTTACGGTCAGGGGGCTGGGGAAAAACTGTTTTTT; CDR3 protein: CASSYGQGAGEKLFF
D gene: NA; V gene: TRBV15; CDR3 length: 15; J gene: TRBJ1-5; clone size: few; CDR3 DNA: TGTGCCACCAGCAGAGATCAGATTTCCAATCAGCCCCAGCATTTT; CDR3 protein: CATSRDQISNQPQHF
D gene: NA; V gene: TRBV7-9; CDR3 length: 13; J gene: TRBJ1-4; clone size: few; CDR3 DNA: TGTGCCAGCAGCCCCCAGTCAAATGAAAAACTGTTTTTT; CDR3 protein: CASSPQSNEKLFF
D gene: NA; V gene: TRBV6-5; CDR3 length: 15; J gene: TRBJ1-6; clone size: NA; CDR3 DNA: TGTGCCAGCAGGCAAACGGGCACCCGGGTTTCGGCCCTCCACTTT; CDR3 protein: CASRQTGTRVSALHF
D gene: NA; V gene: TRBV20-1; CDR3 length: 12; J gene: TRBJ1-1; clone size: few; CDR3 DNA: TGCAGTTTGACAAGGACCAAAACTGAAGCTTTCTTT; CDR3 protein: CSLTRTKTEAFF
D gene: NA; V gene: TRBV5-1; CDR3 length: 14; J gene: TRBJ1-4; clone size: few; CDR3 DNA: TGCGCCAGCAGCTCTCTCAATCGGGGCGAAAAACTGTTTTTT; CDR3 protein: CASSSLNRGEKLFF
D gene: TRBD2; V gene: TRBV20-1; CDR3 length: 15; J gene: TRBJ2-7; clone size: few; CDR3 DNA: TGCAGTGCTACCCCGACTAGCGGGGGCTTTTACGAGCAGTACTTC; CDR3 protein: CSATPTSGGFYEQYF
D gene: TRBD1; V gene: TRBV30; CDR3 length: 15; J gene: TRBJ1-5; clone size: NA; CDR3 DNA: TGTGCCTGGAGTCCTCGGACAGGCATTAATCAGCCCCAGCATTTT; CDR3 protein: CAWSPRTGINQPQHF
D gene: NA; V gene: TRBV9; CDR3 length: 13; J gene: TRBJ2-1; clone size: NA; CDR3 DNA: TGTGCCAGCAGCCCTCAAGGGTACACTGAGCAGTTCTTC; CDR3 protein: CASSPQGYTEQFF
D gene: NA; V gene: TRBV6-6; CDR3 length: 11; J gene: TRBJ1-2; clone size: many; CDR3 DNA: TGTGCGGTTACAGACGTATATGGCTACACCTTC; CDR3 protein: CAVTDVYGYTF
D gene: TRBD1; V gene: TRBV7-2; CDR3 length: 16; J gene: TRBJ1-5; clone size: few; CDR3 DNA: TGTGCCAGCAGCTACTCCGGACAGGGGGTGAGTCAGCCCCAGCATTTT; CDR3 protein: CASSYSGQGVSQPQHF
D gene: TRBD1; V gene: TRBV4-1; CDR3 length: 16; J gene: TRBJ2-2; clone size: few; CDR3 DNA: TGCGCCAGCAGCCAAGCCTGGGACAGGGGGTCCGGGGAGCTGTTTTTT; CDR3 protein: CASSQAWDRGSGELFF
D gene: NA; V gene: TRBV4-1; CDR3 length: 16; J gene: TRBJ1-2; clone size: NA; CDR3 DNA: TGCGCCAGCAGCCAATCCGGGACTTCATTTTTATATGGCTACACCTTC; CDR3 protein: CASSQSGTSFLYGYTF
D gene: NA; V gene: TRBV20-1; CDR3 length: 16; J gene: TRBJ2-2; clone size: NA; CDR3 DNA: TGCAGTGCTAGAGATGTCGGGCCGGGGAGGACCGGGGAGCTGTTTTTT; CDR3 protein: CSARDVGPGRTGELFF
D gene: NA; V gene: TRBV18; CDR3 length: 13; J gene: TRBJ2-3; clone size: NA; CDR3 DNA: TGTGCCAGCTCACCCCTCGTCGCAGATACGCAGTATTTT; CDR3 protein: CASSPLVADTQYF
D gene: NA; V gene: TRBV5-4; CDR3 length: 14; J gene: TRBJ2-7; clone size: NA; CDR3 DNA: TGTGCCAGCAGCAGCAGCAGGGGGGGCTACGAGCAGTACTTC; CDR3 protein: CASSSSRGGYEQYF